A single sample gave rise to the 2 T cell receptor beta chains below, sequenced in a study of cytomegalovirus exposure and HLA in healthy donors. PCR involved 60 Vbeta and 13 Jbeta primers. The assay was immunoSEQ multiplex PCR, and TCRdb's table has in-frame clones only and misses some. The sample holds about 140,000 clones, 80% to 90% seen once. Sequencing was performed on PBMCs. These receptor sequences come from a boy aged 2-9 years in good health and CMV-seronegative.

The chain is built from TRBV19 and TRBJ2-1; 7 bases fit TRBD1. V lost 3 bases and J lost 9; bases outside the gene matches: 5. This CDR3 contains 13 residues. Germline V gene lookup returns CDR1 LNHDA and CDR2 SQIVND (reference sequence). The CDR3 coding sequence is TGTGCCAGTAGTATGATAGGGGGCGGTGAGCAGTTCTTC. It codes for CASSMIGGGEQFF.

This clone was counted once. CDR3: CASAAGGPRNEQFF. CDR3 in DNA: TGTGCCAGCGCCGCAGGTGGCCCCCGGAATGAGCAGTTCTTC. This sequence joins TRBV28 and TRBJ2-1; D is uncertain. Germline CDR1 and CDR2: MDHEN and SYDVKM. V lost 8 bases to trimming and J lost 7 bases, with 18 bases between them. The CDR3 extends over 14 amino acids.